This T cell receptor (beta chain) was sequenced for a study of cytomegalovirus exposure and HLA in healthy donors. V was pared by 0 bases and J by 6 bases, with 12 bases between. Germline V gene lookup returns CDR1 LGHNA and CDR2 YNFKEQ. The CDR3 contains 15 residues. Points from the study as a whole: Researchers catalogued approximately 170 TCR beta chains as cytomegalovirus-associated. The likely origin of a cluster of highly shared sequence variants was a sequencing artifact.

The PCR employed 60 Vbeta primers together with 13 Jbeta primers. The data were produced by immunoSEQ multiplex PCR, yet TCRdb's version contains in-frame clones alone and is incomplete. This table holds 150,000 to 200,000 clones, roughly 79% found once. This clone showed up just once. As yet, its antigen is unknown. The genes are TRBV4-2 and TRBJ2-1, with D uncertain. The sequence came from a man between 18 and 35 years old in good health and CMV-seropositive. The source material was PBMCs. The CDR3 region is CASSQDRSAPNEQFF. The DNA of the CDR3 is TGTGCCAGCAGCCAAGATAGGAGCGCCCCCAATGAGCAGTTCTTC.